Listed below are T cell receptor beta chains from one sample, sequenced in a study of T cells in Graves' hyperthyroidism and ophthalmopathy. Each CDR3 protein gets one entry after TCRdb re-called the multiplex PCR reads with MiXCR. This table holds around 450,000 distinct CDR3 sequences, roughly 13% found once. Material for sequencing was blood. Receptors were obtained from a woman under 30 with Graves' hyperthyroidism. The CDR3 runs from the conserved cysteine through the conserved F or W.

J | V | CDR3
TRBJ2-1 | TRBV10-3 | CAISELAGQRIYNEQFF
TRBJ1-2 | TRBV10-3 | CAISGTGSGYTF
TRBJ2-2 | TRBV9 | CASSARENTGELFF
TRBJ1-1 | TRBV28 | CASSALSSGVNTEAFF
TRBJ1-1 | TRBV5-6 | CASSTPNTGEAFF
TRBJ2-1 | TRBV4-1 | CASSQVSELAEQFF
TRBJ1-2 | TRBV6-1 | CASSRAGLNYGYTF
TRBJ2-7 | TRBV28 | CASSSTSGLTYEQYF
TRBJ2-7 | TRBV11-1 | CASSSPGLPYEQYF
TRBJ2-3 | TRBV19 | CASSDKRLAGATDTQYF
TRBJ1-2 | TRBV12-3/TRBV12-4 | CASSLELRGRYGYTF
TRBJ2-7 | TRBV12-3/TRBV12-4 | CASSDDRGYWEQYF
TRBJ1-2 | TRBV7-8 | CASSTDRNYGYTF
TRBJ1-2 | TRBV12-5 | CASGPGTSSNYGYTF
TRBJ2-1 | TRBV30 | CAWSPNRFNEQFF
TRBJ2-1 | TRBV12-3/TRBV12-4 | CASSLGASGRALNEQFF
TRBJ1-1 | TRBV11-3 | CASSFDGASEAFF
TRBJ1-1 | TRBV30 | CAWEGTGAAFF
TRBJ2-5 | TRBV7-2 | CASSLTGAKGETQYF
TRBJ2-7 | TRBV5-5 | CASSGGVGGSNEQYF
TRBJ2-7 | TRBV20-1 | CSAKQGAWGEQYF
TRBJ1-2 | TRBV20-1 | CSARGQGARGYTF